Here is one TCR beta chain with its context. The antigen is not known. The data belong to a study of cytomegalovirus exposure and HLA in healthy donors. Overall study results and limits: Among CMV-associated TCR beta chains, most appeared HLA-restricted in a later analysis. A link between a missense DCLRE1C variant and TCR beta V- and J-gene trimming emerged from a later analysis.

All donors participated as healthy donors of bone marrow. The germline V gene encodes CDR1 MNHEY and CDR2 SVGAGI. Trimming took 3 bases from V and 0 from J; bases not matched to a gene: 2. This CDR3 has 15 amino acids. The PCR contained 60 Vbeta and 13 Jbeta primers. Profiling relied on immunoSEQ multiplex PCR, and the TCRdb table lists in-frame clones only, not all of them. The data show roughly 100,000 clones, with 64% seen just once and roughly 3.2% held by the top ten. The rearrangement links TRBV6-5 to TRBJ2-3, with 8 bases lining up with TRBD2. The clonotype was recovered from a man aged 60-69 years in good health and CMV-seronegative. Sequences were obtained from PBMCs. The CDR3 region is CASSYKRGSTDTQYF. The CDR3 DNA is TGTGCCAGCAGTTATAAGCGGGGGAGCACAGATACGCAGTATTTT.